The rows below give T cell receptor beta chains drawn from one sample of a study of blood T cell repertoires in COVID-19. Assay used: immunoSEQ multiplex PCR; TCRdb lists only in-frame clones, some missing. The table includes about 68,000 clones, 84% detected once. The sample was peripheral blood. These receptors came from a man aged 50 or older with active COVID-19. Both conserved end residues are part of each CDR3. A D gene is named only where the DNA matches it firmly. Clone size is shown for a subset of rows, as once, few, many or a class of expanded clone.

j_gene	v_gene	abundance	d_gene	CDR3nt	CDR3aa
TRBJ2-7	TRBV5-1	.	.	TGCGCCAGCAGCTTGGGCCCGGGATACGAGCAGTACTTC	CASSLGPGYEQYF
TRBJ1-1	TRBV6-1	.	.	TGTGCCAGCAGTGAAGCTGCGGAGACCGCTGAAGCTTTCTTT	CASSEAAETAEAFF
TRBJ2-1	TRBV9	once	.	TGTGCCAGCAGCGTCAGTCTGTCGACCTACAATGAGCAGTTCTTC	CASSVSLSTYNEQFF
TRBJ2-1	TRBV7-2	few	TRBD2	TGTGCCAGCAGCTTAGACGGGGGGGCAAAGAGGGAGCAGTTCTTC	CASSLDGGAKREQFF
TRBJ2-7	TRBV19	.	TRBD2	TGTGCCAGTAGTCAAGCGGGAGGAATTGGAGAGCAGTACTTC	CASSQAGGIGEQYF
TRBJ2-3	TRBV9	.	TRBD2	TGTGCCAGCAGCGCGCGGGGGGGCGGCGCAGATACGCAGTATTTT	CASSARGGGADTQYF
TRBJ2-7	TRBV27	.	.	TGTGCCAGCATCAGACAGGGAGGCTACGAGCAGTACTTC	CASIRQGGYEQYF
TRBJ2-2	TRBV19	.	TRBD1	TGTGCCAGTACTCTGCGGGACAGGGGTAACACCGGGGAGCTGTTTTTT	CASTLRDRGNTGELFF
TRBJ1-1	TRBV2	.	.	TGTGCCAGCAGCGCGGCGGAGGCTGGAAACACTGAAGCTTTCTTT	CASSAAEAGNTEAFF
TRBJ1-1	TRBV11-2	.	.	TGTGCCAGCAGTTTCGACCCGTGGGGGGGGGACACTGAAGCTTTCTTT	CASSFDPWGGDTEAFF
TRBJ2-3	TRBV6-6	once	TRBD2	TGTGCCGCCGGCCTAGCGGGATCCGATACGCAGTATTTT	CAAGLAGSDTQYF
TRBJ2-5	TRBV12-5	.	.	TGTGCTAGAAGCGAGACCCAGTACTTC	CARSETQYF
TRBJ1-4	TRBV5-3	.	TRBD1	TGTGCCAGTCAGGACAGGAGGGTAGATCCAACTAATGAAAAACTGTTTTTT	CASQDRRVDPTNEKLFF
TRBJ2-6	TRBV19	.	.	TGTGCCAGTAGTATAGGTTGGCGGGCAGACTCTGGGGCCAACGTCCTGACTTTC	CASSIGWRADSGANVLTF
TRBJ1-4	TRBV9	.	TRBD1	TGTGCCAGCAGCGTCGGGACAGGGGGCGATGAAAAACTGTTTTTT	CASSVGTGGDEKLFF
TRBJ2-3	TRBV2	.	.	TGTGCCAGCAGGGTAGGGAGTAGCACAGATACGCAGTATTTT	CASRVGSSTDTQYF
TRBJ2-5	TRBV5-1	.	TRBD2	TGCGCCAGCAGCTTAGGGATAGCGGGGGGACAAGAGACCCAGTACTTC	CASSLGIAGGQETQYF
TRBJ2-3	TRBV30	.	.	TGTGCCTGGAGTGTACATGGTCCTTATACGCAGTATTTT	CAWSVHGPYTQYF
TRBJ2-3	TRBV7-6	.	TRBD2	TGTGCCAGCAGCTTAGTAGCGGGGGGACTCTTGGATACGCAGTATTTT	CASSLVAGGLLDTQYF
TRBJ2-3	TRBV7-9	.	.	TGTGCCAGCAGCTTAGAAGTGGGAGACACAGATACGCAGTATTTT	CASSLEVGDTDTQYF
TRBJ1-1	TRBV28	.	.	TGTGCCAGCCTGCGGGTGGCTGAAGCTTTCTTT	CASLRVAEAFF
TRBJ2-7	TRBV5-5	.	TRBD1	TGTGCCAGCAGCTTGGGGGACAGGGGTGCCTACGAGCAGTACTTC	CASSLGDRGAYEQYF
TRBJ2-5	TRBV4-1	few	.	TGCGCCAGCAGCCCGTATTCGGGGGAGACCCAGTACTTC	CASSPYSGETQYF
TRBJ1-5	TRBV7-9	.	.	TGTGCCAGCAGCCGAGCGGGGTATCAGCCCCAGCATTTT	CASSRAGYQPQHF
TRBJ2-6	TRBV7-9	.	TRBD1	TGTGCCAGCAGCTTAGCCCACTTGGGGACAGACTCTGGGGCCAACGTCCTGACTTTC	CASSLAHLGTDSGANVLTF
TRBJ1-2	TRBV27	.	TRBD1	TGTGCCAGCAGTCCGGGGACAGGGCCCAACTATGGCTACACCTTC	CASSPGTGPNYGYTF
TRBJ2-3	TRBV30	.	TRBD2	TGTGCCTGGGAGGCTAGCGGGAGGGCAGATACGCAGTATTTT	CAWEASGRADTQYF
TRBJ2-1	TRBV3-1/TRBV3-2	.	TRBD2	TGTGCCAGCAGCCCATGGGGCGGGGGGGGCAATGAGCAGTTCTTC	CASSPWGGGGNEQFF
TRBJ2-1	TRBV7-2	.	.	TGTGCCAGCAGCTCCCCGACGGTGGGAGGCAATGAGCAGTTCTTC	CASSSPTVGGNEQFF
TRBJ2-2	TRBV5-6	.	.	TGTGCCAGCAGCTTGGGGGGGCTTGGCGGGGAGCTGTTTTTT	CASSLGGLGGELFF
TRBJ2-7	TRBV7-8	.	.	TGTGCCAGCAGCTTACGGGCCTACGAGCAGTACTTC	CASSLRAYEQYF
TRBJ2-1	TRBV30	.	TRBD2	TGTGCCTGGAGGACTAGCGGAGCCTACAATGAGCAGTTCTTC	CAWRTSGAYNEQFF
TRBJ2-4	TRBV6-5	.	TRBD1	TGTGCCAGCAGTTACCCGGGACAGGGCGAAAACATTCAGTACTTC	CASSYPGQGENIQYF
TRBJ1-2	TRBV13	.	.	TGTGCCAGCAGCCCTGGGGGCGCAGGAGGCTACACCTTC	CASSPGGAGGYTF
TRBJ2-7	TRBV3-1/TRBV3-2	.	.	TGTGCCAGCAGCCAAGGCAGGGGCTACGAGCAGTACTTC	CASSQGRGYEQYF
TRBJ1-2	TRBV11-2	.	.	TGTGCCAGCAGCGAGGGACAACTCTATGGCTACACCTTC	CASSEGQLYGYTF
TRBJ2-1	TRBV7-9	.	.	TGTGCCAGCAGCCCCCGCGGTAGCGAGTACAATGAGCAGTTCTTC	CASSPRGSEYNEQFF
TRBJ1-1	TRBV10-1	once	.	TGCGCCAGCAGGAGGGATATGAACACTGAAGCTTTCTTT	CASRRDMNTEAFF
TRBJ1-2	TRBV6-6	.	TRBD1	TGTGCCAGCAGTTACGAGGGGGCCCTCGGAGGCTACACCTTC	CASSYEGALGGYTF
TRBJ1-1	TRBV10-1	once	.	TGCGCCAGCAGTGAGGCCCCTGAGGACACTGAAGCTTTCTTT	CASSEAPEDTEAFF
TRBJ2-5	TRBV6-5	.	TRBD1	TGTGCCAGCACCTTCCAGGGGGTTGGGGAGACCCAGTACTTC	CASTFQGVGETQYF
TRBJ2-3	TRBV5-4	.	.	TGTGCCAGCAGTTCCGGACTGAGTAGCACAGATACGCAGTATTTT	CASSSGLSSTDTQYF
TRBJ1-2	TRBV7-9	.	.	TGTGCCAGCAGCTTAGCGTATAAGGCGCAGGGCCATGGCTACACCTTC	CASSLAYKAQGHGYTF
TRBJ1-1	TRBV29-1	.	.	TGCAGCGTTGGCCAGTTGAACACTGAAGCTTTCTTT	CSVGQLNTEAFF
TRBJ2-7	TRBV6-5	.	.	TGTGCCAGCAGTACCGGGACGGGACATGGCGAGCAGTACTTC	CASSTGTGHGEQYF
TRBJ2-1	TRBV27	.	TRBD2	TGTGCCAGCAGCCGGGGTAGCGGGTTCCCCTACAATGAGCAGTTCTTC	CASSRGSGFPYNEQFF
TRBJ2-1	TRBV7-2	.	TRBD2	TGTGCCAGCACCGTAGCGGGAGCGGGGTACAATGAGCAGTTCTTC	CASTVAGAGYNEQFF
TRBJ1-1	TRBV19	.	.	TGTGCCAGTAGTATACTGGCTACGGGGACTGAAGCTTTCTTT	CASSILATGTEAFF
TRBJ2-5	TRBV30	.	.	TGTGCCTGGAGCCCCCCAGGGGTTTGGCAAGAGACCCAGTACTTC	CAWSPPGVWQETQYF
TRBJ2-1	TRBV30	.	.	TGTGCCTGGAGTACCTGGGGGGGCGGTGAGCAGTTCTTC	CAWSTWGGGEQFF
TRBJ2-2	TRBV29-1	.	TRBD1	TGCAGCGCAGGGACAGACGACACCGGGGAGCTGTTTTTT	CSAGTDDTGELFF
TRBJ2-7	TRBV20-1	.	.	TGCAGTGCTATCGACAGCTACGAGCAGTACTTC	CSAIDSYEQYF
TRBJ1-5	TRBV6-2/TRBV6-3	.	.	TGTGCCAGCAGTTACGGGGGGTCGGGAAATCAGCCCCAGCATTTT	CASSYGGSGNQPQHF
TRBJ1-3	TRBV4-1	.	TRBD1	TGCGCCAGCAGCCAGACAGGGCTTGGAGACACCATATATTTT	CASSQTGLGDTIYF
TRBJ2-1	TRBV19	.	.	TGTGCCAGCGGACTACCGGGACCCAGACCCAATGAGCAGTTCTTC	CASGLPGPRPNEQFF
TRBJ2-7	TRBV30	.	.	TGTGCCCGGGATTCCACCTCCGGTGGCTACGAGCAGTACTTC	CARDSTSGGYEQYF
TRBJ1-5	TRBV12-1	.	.	TGTGCCAGCAGCGCCCGGACAGACAATCAGCCCCAGCATTTT	CASSARTDNQPQHF
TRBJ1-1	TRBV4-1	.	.	TGCGCCAGCAGCCAAGGGTTGGGCGACAGGCGCACTGAAGCTTTCTTT	CASSQGLGDRRTEAFF
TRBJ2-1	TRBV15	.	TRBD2	TGTGCCACCACCGTGGGAGGGGACTACAATGAGCAGTTCTTC	CATTVGGDYNEQFF